A selection of T cell receptor beta chains follows, all from one sample in a study of cytomegalovirus exposure and HLA in healthy donors. The method was immunoSEQ multiplex PCR; TCRdb's version includes in-frame clones alone and lacks a portion of them. The sample gives about 60,000 clones, approximately 96% of which show up once; approximately 1% is in the top ten. The source material was PBMCs. These receptors all stem from a man between 18 and 35 years old in good health and CMV-seronegative. Each CDR3 is given with its conserved first and last residue. A D gene is named only where the DNA matches it firmly. Clone size is shown for a subset of rows, as once, few, many or a class of expanded clone.

d_call: TRBD1
clone_size: .
j_call: TRBJ1-5
v_call: TRBV15
cdr3_nt: TGTGCCACCGAAACCGGGACAGGGCTGTATCAGCCCCAGCATTTT
cdr3_aa: CATETGTGLYQPQHF

d_call: TRBD1
clone_size: .
j_call: TRBJ1-3
v_call: TRBV28
cdr3_nt: TGTGCCAGCACTGTACAGGGGGCGCGGGACACCATATATTTT
cdr3_aa: CASTVQGARDTIYF

d_call: .
clone_size: .
j_call: TRBJ1-5
v_call: TRBV19
cdr3_nt: TGTGCCAGGTGGACAGTCCCTTATAGCAATCAGCCCCAGCATTTT
cdr3_aa: CARWTVPYSNQPQHF

d_call: .
clone_size: .
j_call: TRBJ2-7
v_call: TRBV6-6
cdr3_nt: TGTGCCAGCCAAAAAATCGACGGAGCGAGCTCCTACGAGCAGTACTTC
cdr3_aa: CASQKIDGASSYEQYF

d_call: .
clone_size: .
j_call: TRBJ2-3
v_call: TRBV11-2
cdr3_nt: TGTGCCAGCAGCTCCCAGCGGCGTGATACGCAGTATTTT
cdr3_aa: CASSSQRRDTQYF

d_call: TRBD2
clone_size: .
j_call: TRBJ2-3
v_call: TRBV28
cdr3_nt: TGTGCCACGCTAGCGGAAACGAGTAGAGATACGCAGTATTTT
cdr3_aa: CATLAETSRDTQYF

d_call: .
clone_size: .
j_call: TRBJ2-1
v_call: TRBV5-1
cdr3_nt: TGCGCCAGCAGCTTGGCTCAGGACAATGAGCAGTTCTTC
cdr3_aa: CASSLAQDNEQFF

d_call: TRBD1
clone_size: .
j_call: TRBJ2-3
v_call: TRBV9
cdr3_nt: TGTGCCAGCAGCGCCCAACCGGGACAGGGGGGACCAGATACGCAGTATTTT
cdr3_aa: CASSAQPGQGGPDTQYF

d_call: TRBD1
clone_size: .
j_call: TRBJ2-7
v_call: TRBV6-5
cdr3_nt: TGTGCCAGCAGTTACTCCGGGACAGGGGGCTACGAGCAGTACTTC
cdr3_aa: CASSYSGTGGYEQYF

d_call: .
clone_size: .
j_call: TRBJ1-2
v_call: TRBV6-5
cdr3_nt: TGTGCCAGCATGCCCGGTCCCGGGGTCTATGGCTACACCTTC
cdr3_aa: CASMPGPGVYGYTF

d_call: TRBD2
clone_size: .
j_call: TRBJ2-3
v_call: TRBV7-2
cdr3_nt: TGTGCCAGCAGCGAATCGGTAGCGGGAGCAGATACGCAGTATTTT
cdr3_aa: CASSESVAGADTQYF

d_call: .
clone_size: .
j_call: TRBJ2-1
v_call: TRBV7-2
cdr3_nt: TGTGCCAGCAGCTTAGCGGGCGTGTCCGGGAAGGGTGAGCAGTTCTTC
cdr3_aa: CASSLAGVSGKGEQFF

d_call: TRBD2
clone_size: once
j_call: TRBJ2-5
v_call: TRBV19
cdr3_nt: TGTGCCAGTAGTATCTCCGGGACTAACCAAGAGACCCAGTACTTC
cdr3_aa: CASSISGTNQETQYF

d_call: TRBD1
clone_size: .
j_call: TRBJ2-1
v_call: TRBV27
cdr3_nt: TGTGCCAGCAGTTACGACAGGGGGTCCTACAATGAGCAGTTCTTC
cdr3_aa: CASSYDRGSYNEQFF

d_call: TRBD2
clone_size: .
j_call: TRBJ2-1
v_call: TRBV27
cdr3_nt: TGTGCCAGCAGTCTAGCGGGAGCGTACAATGAGCAGTTCTTC
cdr3_aa: CASSLAGAYNEQFF

d_call: TRBD1
clone_size: .
j_call: TRBJ1-1
v_call: TRBV6-1
cdr3_nt: TGTGCCAGCAGTGAACGTCGGGCAGGGGGCACTGAAGCTTTCTTT
cdr3_aa: CASSERRAGGTEAFF

d_call: .
clone_size: .
j_call: TRBJ1-1
v_call: TRBV6-6
cdr3_nt: TGTGCCAGCAGTAAACGCCAGGGGTCGAGCACTGAAGCTTTCTTT
cdr3_aa: CASSKRQGSSTEAFF

d_call: .
clone_size: .
j_call: TRBJ1-2
v_call: TRBV14
cdr3_nt: TGTGCCAGCAGCCAAGGAGTCTACTATGGCTACACCTTC
cdr3_aa: CASSQGVYYGYTF

d_call: .
clone_size: .
j_call: TRBJ2-1
v_call: TRBV6-5
cdr3_nt: TGTGCCAGCAGTTACTCCGGAGGGTGGGCCTATGAGCAGTTCTTC
cdr3_aa: CASSYSGGWAYEQFF

d_call: .
clone_size: .
j_call: TRBJ2-1
v_call: TRBV5-4
cdr3_nt: TGTGCCAGCAGCAAATATAACAGGGGGGGATACAATGAGCAGTTCTTC
cdr3_aa: CASSKYNRGGYNEQFF

d_call: .
clone_size: .
j_call: TRBJ2-3
v_call: TRBV10-1
cdr3_nt: TGCGCCAGCAGCTTCGACAGGTTCACAGATACGCAGTATTTT
cdr3_aa: CASSFDRFTDTQYF

d_call: TRBD2
clone_size: .
j_call: TRBJ2-5
v_call: TRBV6-1
cdr3_nt: TGTGCCAGCAGTGAATATTTGGGAGGGCCAGAGACCCAGTACTTC
cdr3_aa: CASSEYLGGPETQYF

d_call: .
clone_size: once
j_call: TRBJ2-7
v_call: TRBV6-5
cdr3_nt: TGTGCCAGCAGCCTCTCTAGAACTCTGCCCGAGCAGTACTTC
cdr3_aa: CASSLSRTLPEQYF

d_call: TRBD1
clone_size: .
j_call: TRBJ2-7
v_call: TRBV30
cdr3_nt: TGTGCCTGGAGTGAAGGGGGCGCCTACGAGCAGTACTTC
cdr3_aa: CAWSEGGAYEQYF

d_call: TRBD1
clone_size: .
j_call: TRBJ1-5
v_call: TRBV19
cdr3_nt: TGTGCCAGTAGTTTGGTGGACAGGGGTCGATATAGCAATCAGCCCCAGCATTTT
cdr3_aa: CASSLVDRGRYSNQPQHF

d_call: TRBD2
clone_size: .
j_call: TRBJ2-7
v_call: TRBV7-9
cdr3_nt: TGTGCCAGCAGCTTAGCGGGGACTAGCCCTTCGTTATTGTACTTC
cdr3_aa: CASSLAGTSPSLLYF

d_call: TRBD2
clone_size: .
j_call: TRBJ2-2
v_call: TRBV7-9
cdr3_nt: TGTGCCAGCAGCTTAAGGGCTAGCGGGAACACCGGGGAGCTGTTTTTT
cdr3_aa: CASSLRASGNTGELFF

d_call: .
clone_size: .
j_call: TRBJ2-7
v_call: TRBV15
cdr3_nt: TGTGCCACCCGGGCTGGGGGAGGATTTCCCTACGAGCAGTACTTC
cdr3_aa: CATRAGGGFPYEQYF

d_call: TRBD2
clone_size: .
j_call: TRBJ2-7
v_call: TRBV5-1
cdr3_nt: TGCGCCAGCAGCTTGGACGGGAGGCTAGGCGAGCAGTACTTC
cdr3_aa: CASSLDGRLGEQYF

d_call: .
clone_size: .
j_call: TRBJ1-1
v_call: TRBV6-6
cdr3_nt: TGTGCCAGCAGTTACTCGTCAGGAGGGCCGAACACTGAAGCTTTCTTT
cdr3_aa: CASSYSSGGPNTEAFF

d_call: .
clone_size: .
j_call: TRBJ2-1
v_call: TRBV4-1
cdr3_nt: TGCGCCAGCAGTCTAGTCCCCTACAATGAGCAGTTCTTC
cdr3_aa: CASSLVPYNEQFF

d_call: .
clone_size: .
j_call: TRBJ2-7
v_call: TRBV7-6
cdr3_nt: TGTGCCAGCAGCTTAAACGGTTACGAGCAGTACTTC
cdr3_aa: CASSLNGYEQYF

d_call: .
clone_size: .
j_call: TRBJ2-1
v_call: TRBV2
cdr3_nt: TGTGCCAGCAGTGGTTACCGGGACATTCCCTACAATGAGCAGTTCTTC
cdr3_aa: CASSGYRDIPYNEQFF

d_call: TRBD1
clone_size: .
j_call: TRBJ2-7
v_call: TRBV28
cdr3_nt: TGTGCCAGCAGTTCTTACAAAAACCCCCGGGACAGGGGTTGGGAGCAGTACTTC
cdr3_aa: CASSSYKNPRDRGWEQYF

d_call: .
clone_size: .
j_call: TRBJ2-1
v_call: TRBV5-5
cdr3_nt: TGTGCCAGCAGCTTTCTACGGGAGTACAATGAGCAGTTCTTC
cdr3_aa: CASSFLREYNEQFF

d_call: .
clone_size: .
j_call: TRBJ1-4
v_call: TRBV6-5
cdr3_nt: TGTGCCAGCAGTCCCGGGGGTGTAGGGGAAAAACTGTTTTTT
cdr3_aa: CASSPGGVGEKLFF

d_call: TRBD1
clone_size: .
j_call: TRBJ2-3
v_call: TRBV7-2
cdr3_nt: TGTGCCAGCAGCTTAGCTTGGCGGGACAGGGGCACAGATACGCAGTATTTT
cdr3_aa: CASSLAWRDRGTDTQYF

d_call: TRBD1
clone_size: .
j_call: TRBJ1-5
v_call: TRBV6-6
cdr3_nt: TGTGCCAGCAGTAAGGGACAGGGGGATCAGCCCCAGCATTTT
cdr3_aa: CASSKGQGDQPQHF

d_call: .
clone_size: .
j_call: TRBJ1-4
v_call: TRBV4-1
cdr3_nt: TGCGCCAGCAGCCACCCGGGACAAAAAAATGAAAAACTGTTTTTT
cdr3_aa: CASSHPGQKNEKLFF

d_call: .
clone_size: .
j_call: TRBJ2-2
v_call: TRBV28
cdr3_nt: TGTGCCAGCAGCCCTTTCCGAGGTGCCGGTCTCGGGGAGCTGTTTTTT
cdr3_aa: CASSPFRGAGLGELFF

d_call: .
clone_size: .
j_call: TRBJ1-5
v_call: TRBV6-1
cdr3_nt: TGTGCCAGCAGTGTAGGGGCCGGTCAGCCCCAGCATTTT
cdr3_aa: CASSVGAGQPQHF

d_call: .
clone_size: .
j_call: TRBJ1-1
v_call: TRBV11-2
cdr3_nt: TGTGCCAGCTGTTTACAGGGCTTTACTGAAGCTTTCTTT
cdr3_aa: CASCLQGFTEAFF

d_call: .
clone_size: .
j_call: TRBJ1-4
v_call: TRBV10-3
cdr3_nt: TGTGCCATCAGTGATACAGGGCTGAATGAAAAACTGTTTTTT
cdr3_aa: CAISDTGLNEKLFF

d_call: .
clone_size: .
j_call: TRBJ2-1
v_call: TRBV6-1
cdr3_nt: TGTGCCAGCAGCCCTGGGAGAGACGAGCAGTTCTTC
cdr3_aa: CASSPGRDEQFF

d_call: TRBD1
clone_size: .
j_call: TRBJ2-3
v_call: TRBV6-5
cdr3_nt: TGTGCCAGCGCGTGGGGACAGGGGCGAGATACGCAGTATTTT
cdr3_aa: CASAWGQGRDTQYF

d_call: .
clone_size: .
j_call: TRBJ2-7
v_call: TRBV28
cdr3_nt: TGTGCCAGCAGTTCACACTCGGGACTACAGGGGGTCAGGAACGAGCAGTACTTC
cdr3_aa: CASSSHSGLQGVRNEQYF

d_call: TRBD1
clone_size: .
j_call: TRBJ2-7
v_call: TRBV4-1
cdr3_nt: TGCGCCAGCAGCCAAGATGGGACAGCCACCTACGAGCAGTACTTC
cdr3_aa: CASSQDGTATYEQYF

d_call: .
clone_size: .
j_call: TRBJ1-4
v_call: TRBV29-1
cdr3_nt: TGCAGCGCCGGGAGTGAAAAACTGTTTTTT
cdr3_aa: CSAGSEKLFF

d_call: .
clone_size: .
j_call: TRBJ2-5
v_call: TRBV28
cdr3_nt: TGTGCCAGCAGTTTACGGGAGACCCAGTACTTC
cdr3_aa: CASSLRETQYF

d_call: TRBD2
clone_size: .
j_call: TRBJ2-5
v_call: TRBV7-2
cdr3_nt: TGTGCCAGCAGCTTTACTAGCGGACAACAAGAGACCCAGTACTTC
cdr3_aa: CASSFTSGQQETQYF

d_call: .
clone_size: .
j_call: TRBJ2-5
v_call: TRBV5-1
cdr3_nt: TGCGCCAGCAGCTTGTGGGGAGATGGAGAGACCCAGTACTTC
cdr3_aa: CASSLWGDGETQYF

d_call: .
clone_size: .
j_call: TRBJ1-2
v_call: TRBV7-2
cdr3_nt: TGTGCCAGCAGCTCTACAGGGCGAATTAACTATGGCTACACCTTC
cdr3_aa: CASSSTGRINYGYTF

d_call: TRBD2
clone_size: few
j_call: TRBJ2-7
v_call: TRBV6-1
cdr3_nt: TGTGCCAGCAGTGGGTACGGACTAGCGGGAGCTTACGAGCAGTACTTC
cdr3_aa: CASSGYGLAGAYEQYF

d_call: .
clone_size: .
j_call: TRBJ2-5
v_call: TRBV4-3
cdr3_nt: TGCGCCAGCAGCCAAGGGGGTGGCGGGGAGACCCAGTACTTC
cdr3_aa: CASSQGGGGETQYF

d_call: .
clone_size: .
j_call: TRBJ1-3
v_call: TRBV14
cdr3_nt: TGTGCCAGCAGCCACGGGGGGGTGTTTCTTAGAAACACCATATATTTT
cdr3_aa: CASSHGGVFLRNTIYF

d_call: TRBD2
clone_size: .
j_call: TRBJ2-5
v_call: TRBV4-1
cdr3_nt: TGCGCCAGCAGCCAAAGCGGGAGCACGAAGCAAGAGACCCAGTACTTC
cdr3_aa: CASSQSGSTKQETQYF

d_call: .
clone_size: .
j_call: TRBJ2-3
v_call: TRBV5-4
cdr3_nt: TGTGCCAGCAGCTTGGACACGGAGGATACGCAGTATTTT
cdr3_aa: CASSLDTEDTQYF

d_call: .
clone_size: .
j_call: TRBJ2-3
v_call: TRBV1
cdr3_nt: TGCACCAGCAGCCTCTGGCTGGGACTAGCGGGGACCCGAGGGACAGATACGCAGTATTTT
cdr3_aa: CTSSLWLGLAGTRGTDTQYF

d_call: TRBD1
clone_size: .
j_call: TRBJ1-5
v_call: TRBV4-3
cdr3_nt: TGCGCCAGCAGCCAAGCCACCGGACAGGGCGGTCAGCCCCAGCATTTT
cdr3_aa: CASSQATGQGGQPQHF